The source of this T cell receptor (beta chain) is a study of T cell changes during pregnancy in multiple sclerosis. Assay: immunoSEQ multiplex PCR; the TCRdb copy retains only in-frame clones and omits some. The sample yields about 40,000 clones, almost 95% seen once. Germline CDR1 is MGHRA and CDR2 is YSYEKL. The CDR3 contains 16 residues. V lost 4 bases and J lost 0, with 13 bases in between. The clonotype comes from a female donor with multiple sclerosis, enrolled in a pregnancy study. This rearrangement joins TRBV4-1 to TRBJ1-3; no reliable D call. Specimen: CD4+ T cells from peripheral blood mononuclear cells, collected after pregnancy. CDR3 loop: CASSRAPAGSGNTIYF. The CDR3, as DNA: TGCGCCAGCAGCCGGGCCCCGGCGGGCTCTGGAAACACCATATATTTT.